Detailed here is one TCR beta chain. This clonotype was seen ten or more times. Its antigen is still unknown. No per-base quality is available; no much larger clone lies one base away. Lymph node samples came from the axillary draining lymph nodes of breast cancer patients. This entry belongs to a study of breast tumors, draining lymph nodes, adjacent tissues (dated by TCRdb to about 2016). Context from the whole study: Breast cancer patients provided tumor, adjacent nontumor tissue and axillary lymph nodes, and the study compared the TCR beta repertoires across these three sources. The study was designed to assess the relationships and possible T-cell exchange between tumor, surrounding tissue and draining lymph node repertoires in human breast cancer.

The research as a whole found: T-cell repertoire diversity in tumors was found to be lower than in lymph nodes but higher than in nontumor tissue, and preferential V and J gene usage was observed. A scenario in which most tumor T cells derive from the lymph node and then expand within tumor tissue was judged to be consistent with the data. Tumor and nontumor tissue repertoires were significantly more similar in luminal-like than in basal-like breast cancer. The conclusion that tumor T cells originate in lymph nodes was presented as consistent with a hypothesis rather than as directly demonstrated.

The data were produced on an Illumina HiSeq 2000. TCR beta chain libraries were generated through multiplex PCR amplification. The amplified TCR beta chain products were analyzed by high-throughput sequencing. TCRdb ran its own pipeline on the public reads, namely fastp trimming at Q25 and MiXCR clone calling, and kept in-frame beta chains. Entries that share a CDR3 protein sequence are merged under the most common genes and DNA. Within this sample are over 150,000 distinct CDR3 sequences, with around a third of them counted one time only. The ten largest clones add up to around 4.5% of the sample. Based on the germline V gene, the CDR1 and CDR2 sequences are SGHTA and FQGNSA. Ends trimmed: V by 1 base, J by 3 bases; bases unmatched to a gene: 6. The CDR3 runs 17 residues from the cysteine to the phenylalanine. Only the CDR3 DNA stays, 51 bases, in frame from base 1.

This receptor was identified in a female donor with breast cancer. Some clones in this sample may be carry-over from other donors' samples. The sequenced material came from axillary lymph node tissue. The chain employs TRBV7-2 and TRBJ2-3, with 11 bases in between that match TRBD2. The DNA sequence follows: TGTGCCAGCAGCTTAGGGGTAGCGGGGGGGCAAACAGATACGCAGTATTTT. It translates as CASSLGVAGGQTDTQYF. Where the CDR3 stops, the reference TRBV7-2 and TRBJ2-3 genes take over; the full variable domain is GAGVSQSPSNKVTEKGKDVELRCDPISGHTALYWYRQSLGQGLEFLIYFQGNSAPDKSGLPSDRFSAERTGGSVSTLTIQRTQQEDSAVYLCASSLGVAGGQTDTQYFGPGTRLTVL.